In its sample, the clone carrying this T cell receptor beta chain was seen once. Repertoires were generated with immunoSEQ multiplex PCR, while TCRdb's copy carries only in-frame clones and drops some. The repertoire has some 25,000 clones, roughly 80% of them found once; the top ten carry approximately 10%. This sample was taken from a study of somatic mutations in cytotoxic T cells in rheumatoid arthritis. Trimming shortened V by 1 base and J by 4 bases, and 11 bases separated the two germline ends. This CDR3 comprises 15 residues. Germline V lookup: CDR1 SEHNR, CDR2 FQNEAQ (reference sequence). Sequenced material: CD8+ T cells sorted from blood. The chain links TRBV7-9 to TRBJ1-5; D is unclear. This TCR was sampled from a young woman in good health. This CDR3 is CASSLDGEANQPQHF. The CDR3 DNA is TGTGCCAGCAGCTTAGACGGGGAGGCGAATCAGCCCCAGCATTTT.